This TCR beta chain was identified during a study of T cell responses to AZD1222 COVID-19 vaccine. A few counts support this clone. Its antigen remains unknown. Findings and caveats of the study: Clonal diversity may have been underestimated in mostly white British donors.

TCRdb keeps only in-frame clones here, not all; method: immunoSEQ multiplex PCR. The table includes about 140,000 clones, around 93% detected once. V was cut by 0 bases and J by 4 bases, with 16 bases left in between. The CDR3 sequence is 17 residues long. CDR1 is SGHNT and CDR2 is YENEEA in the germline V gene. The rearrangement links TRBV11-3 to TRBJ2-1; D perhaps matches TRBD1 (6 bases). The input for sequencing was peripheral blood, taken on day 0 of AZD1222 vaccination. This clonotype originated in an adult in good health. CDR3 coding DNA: TGTGCCAGCAGCTTAGATTCGGGAAGGGGGAGTTACAATGAGCAGTTCTTC. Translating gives CASSLDSGRGSYNEQFF.